These 11 T cell receptor beta chains share one sample of origin, sequenced in a study of technical replicates of blood from four donors. The data were produced by immunoSEQ multiplex PCR, yet TCRdb's version contains in-frame clones alone and is incomplete. The sample records some 82,000 clones, just under 95% being singletons. The sample was T cells isolated from PBMCs. The source is a human donor in good health.

This chain connects TRBV10-3 to TRBJ1-2; TRBD1 matches 7 bases. V lost 1 base to trimming and J lost 8 bases; unmatched junction nucleotides: 4. CDR1 and CDR2 from the germline V gene are ENHRY and SYGVKD. The length of the CDR3 is 13 residues. The CDR3 DNA is TGTGCCATCAGTGAGTTCGACAGGGAAGGCTACACCTTC. The encoded protein is CAISEFDREGYTF.

The chain recombines TRBV7-2 with TRBJ2-7; D is perhaps TRBD1 (5 bases). The CDR3 has 14 residues. The ends were cut back, 1 base at V and 3 bases at J, with 10 bases in the middle. Germline V lookup: CDR1 SGHTA, CDR2 FQGNSA. This CDR3 reads CASSLVQDGYEQYF. In DNA, the CDR3 is TGTGCCAGCAGCTTAGTACAGGATGGCTACGAGCAGTACTTC.

V and J are TRBV4-2 and TRBJ2-7, with TRBD1 matching over 8 bases. Per germline, CDR1 LGHNA and CDR2 YNFKEQ. The CDR3 contains 16 residues. Trimming cost V 2 bases and J 1 base; bases outside gene matches: 7. CDR3 bases: TGTGCCAGCAGCCAATCGACAGGGGAATTTTCCTACGAGCAGTACTTC. Translated, it gives CASSQSTGEFSYEQYF.

This clone has only one observation. The rearrangement uses TRBV19 and TRBJ2-3; tentative D call: TRBD1 (6 bases). V lost 4 bases and J 4 bases, leaving 15 bases between the germline ends. The CDR3 spans 15 residues. Germline CDR1 reads LNHDA; CDR2 reads SQIVND (reference sequence). This CDR3 reads CASSNPPEGADTQYF. The CDR3 DNA reads as TGTGCCAGTAGTAACCCCCCAGAGGGGGCAGATACGCAGTATTTT.

The J gene is TRBJ1-1, the V gene TRBV28; D call uncertain. The CDR3 is 12 amino acids. Germline V gene sequence: CDR1 MDHEN, CDR2 SYDVKM. With 7 bases removed from V and 4 bases from J, the gap between germline ends came to 10 bases. The CDR3 DNA follows: TGTGCCAGCACGATCGGGTCCACTGAAGCTTTCTTT. Translating it yields CASTIGSTEAFF.

The J gene is TRBJ1-5, the V gene TRBV7-2; 8 nucleotides align to TRBD1. The CDR3 loop spans 16 amino acids. The V and J ends lost 1 base and 5 bases, in that order; junction bases with no gene match: 7. Germline V gene sequence: CDR1 SGHTA, CDR2 FQGNSA. Here the CDR3 reads CASSLGWTGRYQPQHF. The DNA of the CDR3 is TGTGCCAGCAGCTTAGGTTGGACAGGGCGTTATCAGCCCCAGCATTTT.

V and J are TRBV9 and TRBJ1-1, with TRBD1 matching over 7 bases. Germline V gene sequence: CDR1 SGDLS, CDR2 YYNGEE. This CDR3 has 16 residues. With 5 bases clipped from V and 0 bases from J, the junction kept 10 bases outside the gene matches. This CDR3 reads CASSKTGEPMNTEAFF. The CDR3 DNA reads as TGTGCCAGCAGTAAAACAGGGGAACCGATGAACACTGAAGCTTTCTTT.

The V gene is TRBV4-2, the J gene TRBJ1-5, with D perhaps TRBD1 (5 bases). CDR3 length: 18 amino acids. Trimming removed 0 bases from V and 9 bases from J, with 24 bases in between. CDR1 and CDR2 from the germline V gene are LGHNA and YNFKEQ. CDR3 DNA sequence: TGTGCCAGCAGCCAAGAGGATAAGCGGCGGGGCAGCTTAGGGCCCCAGCATTTT. Translated: CASSQEDKRRGSLGPQHF.

In DNA form, the CDR3 reads TGTGCCAGCAGTGCCGTGTTGACTAGCGCCAGTCAAGAGACCCAGTACTTC. It codes for CASSAVLTSASQETQYF. The chain recombines TRBV28 with TRBJ2-5, with 8 bases aligning to TRBD2. With 5 bases clipped from V and 2 bases from J, the junction kept 13 bases outside the gene matches. Germline lookup yields CDR1 MDHEN and CDR2 SYDVKM. There are 17 residues in the CDR3.

In its sample, this clone was seen once. The chain is built from TRBV9 and TRBJ1-5; TRBD1 aligns across 8 bases. This CDR3 contains 17 residues. Germline-derived CDR1 and CDR2 are SGDLS and YYNGEE. The J segment lost 5 bases and the V segment lost 3 bases, leaving 13 bases of the junction unmatched. The CDR3: CASSGSVDRGGDQPQHF. In DNA form, the CDR3 reads TGTGCCAGCAGCGGATCGGTAGACAGGGGAGGGGATCAGCCCCAGCATTTT.

The chain employs TRBV4-3 and TRBJ2-1, with 10 bases aligning to TRBD2. The CDR3 totals 18 residues. V gave up 0 bases and J gave up 3 bases; unmatched junction bases: 8. Germline CDR1 is LGHNA and CDR2 is YSLEER. DNA for the CDR3: TGCGCCAGCAGCCAAGATCTTCAGCGGGAGGGGGTCTACAATGAGCAGTTCTTC. The encoded protein is CASSQDLQREGVYNEQFF.